The 8 T cell receptor beta chains below all came from one sample that was sequenced in a study of cytotoxic CD8 clonotypes in ibrutinib-treated CLL. Some clones are missing from TCRdb's copy, which holds only in-frame ones; the method was immunoSEQ multiplex PCR. The table has about 36,000 clones, 71% seen once; the top ten hold around 15%. The material sequenced was PBMCs, taken at disease progression, from a patient treated with ibrutinib. These TCRs come from a human donor with chronic lymphocytic leukemia.

The gene calls are TRBV29-1 and TRBJ2-5, with 8 positions matching TRBD1. The CDR3 runs to 13 residues. Germline assignment: CDR1 SQVTM and CDR2 ANQGSEA. With V trimmed by 7 bases and J by 4 bases, 8 bases remained unmatched. For the CDR3, the DNA is TGCAGCGCCCGCAGGGGGCTTGGAGAGACCCAGTACTTC. Encoded protein: CSARRGLGETQYF.

The chain is built from TRBV15 and TRBJ2-7; D gene unclear. There are 13 residues in the CDR3. The V gene lost 0 bases and the J gene lost 9 bases, with 12 bases spanning the gap. Per germline, CDR1 LNHNV and CDR2 YYDKDF (reference sequence). In DNA form, the CDR3 reads TGTGCCACCAGCAGAGATCGCTCACAGCCGCAGTACTTC. It is translated as CATSRDRSQPQYF.

The chain combines TRBV7-9 with TRBJ2-1; 8 bases fit TRBD2. With 10 bases clipped from V and 9 bases from J, the junction kept 17 bases outside the gene matches. The CDR3 has 15 residues. Germline V lookup: CDR1 SEHNR, CDR2 FQNEAQ (reference sequence). The CDR3 here is CAIPGDGGARGEQFF. The CDR3 DNA reads TGTGCCATCCCCGGGGACGGGGGGGCCCGGGGTGAGCAGTTCTTC.

The gene calls are TRBV14 and TRBJ2-7; 10 positions match TRBD1. The CDR3 has 14 residues. V shed 4 bases, J shed 9 bases, and the junction held 9 bases outside the gene matches. Germline values: CDR1 SGHDN, CDR2 FVKESK. In DNA form, the CDR3 reads TGTGCCAGCAGCCGGACAGGGGGGGGCTTCGGGCAGTACTTC. It specifies CASSRTGGGFGQYF.

Only one count was recorded for this clone. The chain recombines TRBV7-9 with TRBJ2-5; the D gene is possibly TRBD1 (5 bases). The CDR3 loop spans 15 amino acids. V gave up 2 bases and J gave up 2 bases, with 12 bases separating them. The germline gives CDR1 SEHNR, CDR2 FQNEAQ (reference sequence). The DNA for the CDR3 is TGTGCCAGCAGCTTAATAGACAGCGAACAAGAGACCCAGTACTTC. Amino acids: CASSLIDSEQETQYF.

V is TRBV7-9 and J is TRBJ2-3; 9 bases are a match to TRBD2. The trim removed 4 bases at V and 0 bases at J, leaving 14 bases unmatched. Germline lookup yields CDR1 SEHNR and CDR2 FQNEAQ (reference sequence). The CDR3 length is 19 residues. The CDR3 DNA reads as TGTGCCAGCAGCTCCAATCCCAGACTAGCGGTTACTAGCACAGATACGCAGTATTTT. Translating gives CASSSNPRLAVTSTDTQYF.

About this clone: Distinct nucleotide sequences in the sample also encode this CDR3. This chain uses TRBV13 with TRBJ2-3; 11 nucleotides line up with TRBD2. V shed 5 bases and J 3 bases; nucleotides not matched to a gene: 1. The CDR3 is made up of 14 amino acids. CDR1 is PRHDT and CDR2 is FYEKMQ in the germline V gene (reference sequence). This chain's CDR3 is CASSRTSGTDTQYF. CDR3 DNA sequence: TGTGCCAGCAGCCGGACTAGCGGGACAGATACGCAGTATTTT.

This clone has a handful of counts. V gene TRBV19 combines with J gene TRBJ1-5; no firm D call. The CDR3 covers 14 residues. V lost 8 bases and J lost 3, with 14 bases in between. Per germline, CDR1 LNHDA and CDR2 SQIVND (reference sequence). CDR3 in DNA: TGTGCCAGTCGACCGAGGCAGTACAATCAGCCCCAGCATTTT. Its protein product is CASRPRQYNQPQHF.